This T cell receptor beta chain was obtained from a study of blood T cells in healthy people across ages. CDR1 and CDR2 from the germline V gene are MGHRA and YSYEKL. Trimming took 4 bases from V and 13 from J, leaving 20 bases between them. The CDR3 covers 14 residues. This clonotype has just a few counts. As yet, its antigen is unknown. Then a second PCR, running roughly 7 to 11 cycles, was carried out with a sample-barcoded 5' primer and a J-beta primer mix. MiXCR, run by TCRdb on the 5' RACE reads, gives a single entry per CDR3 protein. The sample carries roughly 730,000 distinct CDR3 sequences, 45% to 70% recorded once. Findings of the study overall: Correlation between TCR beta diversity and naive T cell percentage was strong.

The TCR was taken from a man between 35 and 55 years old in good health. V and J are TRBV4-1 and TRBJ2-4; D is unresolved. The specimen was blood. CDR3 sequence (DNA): TGCGCCAGCAGCCGTATGAGTATTCTGGGCCAACAGTACTTC. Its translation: CASSRMSILGQQYF.